This TCR beta chain was recovered during a study of CD8 T cells in ankylosing spondylitis. TCRdb redid the calling of the 5' RACE reads with MiXCR, one entry per CDR3 protein. The table lists about 500,000 distinct CDR3 sequences, approximately 11% of them singletons, with approximately 6.3% in the top ten. Notes on the study in general: Some of these motif variants have turned up before, in reports on reactive arthritis synovial fluid and blood. As reported, disease-linked clones showed significant enrichment in matched ankylosing spondylitis synovial fluid. Seemingly characteristic of ankylosing spondylitis blood was a TCR beta motif consisting of fewer than 10 highly homologous variants.

Germline V gene sequence: CDR1 KGHSH, CDR2 LQKENI. V lost 5 bases, J lost 5 bases, and 7 bases stayed unmatched. The CDR3 totals 15 residues. This clonotype was recorded a few times. Its antigen is undetermined. The source of this sequence is a male donor with ankylosing spondylitis. The sample taken for sequencing was blood, either unsorted or a sorted T cell fraction (not recorded which). The chain has TRBV18 and TRBJ2-1; 9 bases line up with TRBD1. Written as DNA, the CDR3 is TGTGCCAGCTCAGCAACAGGGGGCATCGACAATGAGCAGTTCTTC. Amino acid sequence: CASSATGGIDNEQFF.